The entry that follows covers one T cell receptor beta chain sequence. Its antigen is not identified. V lost 5 bases and J lost 3, with 14 bases in between. The germline V gene has CDR1 SGHTA and CDR2 FQGNSA. This CDR3 is built from 15 residues. Assay used: immunoSEQ multiplex PCR; TCRdb lists only in-frame clones, some missing. The profile shows more than 150,000 clones, about 85% of them singletons. The data originate from a study of T cell responses to AZD1222 COVID-19 vaccine. Study results and caveats: Once two AZD1222 doses were given, Spike-specific TCR breadth and depth went up.

The receptor was isolated from an adult who had recovered from COVID-19. The chain recombines TRBV7-2 with TRBJ1-5; possibly TRBD1 for D (6 bases). The material sequenced was peripheral blood, taken after recovery from COVID-19. This chain's CDR3 is CASSERTANNQPQHF. CDR3 in DNA: TGTGCCAGCAGCGAGCGGACAGCAAACAATCAGCCCCAGCATTTT.